The source of this T cell receptor (beta chain) is a study of T cells in localized non-small cell lung cancer. Germline lookup yields CDR1 SGHTA and CDR2 FQGTGA. The ends were cut back, 3 bases at V and 0 bases at J, with 6 bases in the middle. CDR3 size: 15 residues. Assay used: immunoSEQ multiplex PCR; TCRdb lists only in-frame clones, some missing. The sample lists more than 70,000 clones, around four fifths occurring once. Note on this clone: Its target is not known.

Findings and limits, study-wide: Of the top 100 tumor clones, median around 50 were in adjacent lung, some 30 among its top 100. The greatest T cell clonality was found in uninvolved adjacent lung (higher than in tumor). It remains possible that heterogeneity exists, since only one tumor region was sequenced.

Source: peripheral blood, taken before any cancer treatment. This receptor was obtained from a man aged 35 to 69 with stage I lung adenocarcinoma. The chain recombines TRBV7-3 with TRBJ2-6, with D possibly being TRBD1 (6 bases). CDR3 nucleotides: TGTGCCAGCAGCTTGGACAGCTCTGGGGCCAACGTCCTGACTTTC. Protein product: CASSLDSSGANVLTF.